This is a list of T cell receptor beta chains from one sample in a study of OX40 agonist ivuxolimab in advanced cancers. Sequencing was performed with immunoSEQ multiplex PCR; in TCRdb, only in-frame clones are kept and a portion is missing. The table includes 50,000 to 75,000 clones, around 89% detected once. Sequenced here: CD4+ or CD8+ T cells sorted from blood, sampled in a trial of the OX40 agonist ivuxolimab. The receptors were sampled from an adult with an advanced solid tumor such as melanoma, head and neck, liver or kidney cancer. The CDR3 runs from the conserved cysteine through the conserved F or W. Each record gives: clone size, J gene, V gene, D gene, CDR3 protein, CDR3 DNA. A D gene is named only where the DNA matches it firmly. Only part of the rows carry a size: once, few, many, or a class if the clone is expanded.

clone size: .
J gene: TRBJ2-5
V gene: TRBV7-2
D gene: .
CDR3 protein: CASSERRETQYF
CDR3 DNA: TGTGCCAGCAGCGAGAGGCGGGAGACCCAGTACTTC

clone size: .
J gene: TRBJ2-7
V gene: TRBV11-2
D gene: .
CDR3 protein: CASANSGTGYEQYF
CDR3 DNA: TGTGCCAGCGCTAACTCCGGGACTGGATACGAGCAGTACTTC

clone size: .
J gene: TRBJ1-2
V gene: TRBV15
D gene: TRBD1
CDR3 protein: CATSRDSGGQVLTF
CDR3 DNA: TGTGCCACCAGCAGAGATTCAGGAGGACAGGTTCTCACCTTC

clone size: .
J gene: TRBJ1-1
V gene: TRBV6-4
D gene: .
CDR3 protein: CASSEMPGGSEAFF
CDR3 DNA: TGTGCCAGCAGTGAAATGCCGGGCGGGTCTGAAGCTTTCTTT

clone size: .
J gene: TRBJ2-1
V gene: TRBV11-3
D gene: .
CDR3 protein: CASSLSRTGYNEQFF
CDR3 DNA: TGTGCCAGCAGCTTAAGCAGGACGGGGTACAATGAGCAGTTCTTC

clone size: .
J gene: TRBJ1-1
V gene: TRBV11-2
D gene: .
CDR3 protein: CASSLGVVNTEAFF
CDR3 DNA: TGTGCCAGCAGCTTAGGGGTCGTGAACACTGAAGCTTTCTTT

clone size: .
J gene: TRBJ2-1
V gene: TRBV28
D gene: TRBD1
CDR3 protein: CASSLSGTGKFEQFF
CDR3 DNA: TGTGCCAGCAGTTTGTCCGGGACAGGGAAATTTGAGCAGTTCTTC

clone size: .
J gene: TRBJ1-4
V gene: TRBV6-1
D gene: .
CDR3 protein: CASGLEKLFF
CDR3 DNA: TGTGCCAGCGGGTTAGAGAAACTGTTTTTT

clone size: .
J gene: TRBJ2-7
V gene: TRBV7-2
D gene: TRBD1
CDR3 protein: CASSKGQGAAYEQYF
CDR3 DNA: TGTGCCAGCAGCAAAGGACAGGGGGCCGCCTACGAGCAGTACTTC

clone size: .
J gene: TRBJ1-2
V gene: TRBV19
D gene: TRBD1
CDR3 protein: CASSSDRGHGYTF
CDR3 DNA: TGTGCCAGTAGTTCGGACAGGGGGCATGGCTACACCTTC

clone size: .
J gene: TRBJ1-1
V gene: TRBV5-1
D gene: .
CDR3 protein: CASSLRPLNTEAFF
CDR3 DNA: TGCGCCAGCAGCTTAAGACCGCTGAACACTGAAGCTTTCTTT

clone size: .
J gene: TRBJ1-2
V gene: TRBV18
D gene: .
CDR3 protein: CASSPGTLVDYGYTF
CDR3 DNA: TGTGCCAGCTCACCAGGGACACTGGTTGACTATGGCTACACCTTC

clone size: .
J gene: TRBJ2-3
V gene: TRBV28
D gene: .
CDR3 protein: CASSLNTLGGDTQYF
CDR3 DNA: TGTGCCAGCAGTTTGAACACCCTTGGCGGAGATACGCAGTATTTT

clone size: .
J gene: TRBJ1-1
V gene: TRBV5-1
D gene: .
CDR3 protein: CASSLSTANTEAFF
CDR3 DNA: TGCGCCAGCAGCTTATCTACAGCGAACACTGAAGCTTTCTTT

clone size: .
J gene: TRBJ2-3
V gene: TRBV7-3
D gene: .
CDR3 protein: CASSLWGPSDTQYF
CDR3 DNA: TGTGCCAGCAGTTTGTGGGGACCCTCGGATACGCAGTATTTT

clone size: .
J gene: TRBJ2-1
V gene: TRBV7-2
D gene: .
CDR3 protein: CASSLWAGIEEEFF
CDR3 DNA: TGTGCCAGCAGCTTATGGGCAGGGATAGAAGAGGAGTTCTTC

clone size: .
J gene: TRBJ2-2
V gene: TRBV5-4
D gene: .
CDR3 protein: CASSLFGGGGPHTGELFF
CDR3 DNA: TGTGCCAGCAGCTTATTTGGGGGCGGGGGCCCACACACCGGGGAGCTGTTTTTT

clone size: .
J gene: TRBJ1-5
V gene: TRBV28
D gene: .
CDR3 protein: CASSPQGGGNQPQHF
CDR3 DNA: TGTGCCAGCAGTCCCCAGGGTGGCGGCAATCAGCCCCAGCATTTT

clone size: .
J gene: TRBJ1-2
V gene: TRBV28
D gene: .
CDR3 protein: CASSLLGVTYGYTF
CDR3 DNA: TGTGCCAGCAGTTTACTAGGGGTTACCTATGGCTACACCTTC

clone size: .
J gene: TRBJ2-5
V gene: TRBV20-1
D gene: .
CDR3 protein: CSAAGEETQYF
CDR3 DNA: TGCAGTGCCGCAGGGGAAGAGACCCAGTACTTC

clone size: .
J gene: TRBJ1-6
V gene: TRBV14
D gene: .
CDR3 protein: CASSPTLSEGPLHF
CDR3 DNA: TGTGCCAGCAGTCCGACACTATCAGAGGGACCCCTCCACTTT

clone size: .
J gene: TRBJ2-3
V gene: TRBV5-1
D gene: TRBD2
CDR3 protein: CASSLGLAGAPDTQYF
CDR3 DNA: TGCGCCAGCAGCTTAGGGCTAGCGGGAGCTCCAGATACGCAGTATTTT

clone size: once
J gene: TRBJ2-7
V gene: TRBV18
D gene: .
CDR3 protein: CASSPVGTQYEQYF
CDR3 DNA: TGTGCCAGCTCACCCGTCGGGACCCAGTACGAGCAGTACTTC

clone size: .
J gene: TRBJ2-2
V gene: TRBV6-5
D gene: .
CDR3 protein: CASSWTAGELFF
CDR3 DNA: TGTGCCAGCAGCTGGACGGCGGGGGAGCTGTTTTTT

clone size: once
J gene: TRBJ1-1
V gene: TRBV27
D gene: .
CDR3 protein: CASSLSGTGKNTEAFF
CDR3 DNA: TGTGCCAGCAGTTTATCTGGGACGGGAAAAAACACTGAAGCTTTCTTT

clone size: .
J gene: TRBJ1-2
V gene: TRBV28
D gene: TRBD1
CDR3 protein: CASSSPGQRLYGYTF
CDR3 DNA: TGTGCCAGCAGTTCCCCGGGACAGCGACTCTATGGCTACACCTTC

clone size: medium-sized
J gene: TRBJ2-2
V gene: TRBV6-4
D gene: TRBD1
CDR3 protein: CASSDRDTGELFF
CDR3 DNA: TGTGCCAGCAGCGACAGGGACACCGGGGAGCTGTTTTTT

clone size: .
J gene: TRBJ2-7
V gene: TRBV7-8
D gene: TRBD2
CDR3 protein: CASSLTSGVFEQYF
CDR3 DNA: TGTGCCAGCAGCTTAACTAGCGGGGTCTTTGAGCAGTACTTC

clone size: few
J gene: TRBJ1-3
V gene: TRBV6-5
D gene: .
CDR3 protein: CASSKFSGNTIYF
CDR3 DNA: TGTGCCAGCAGTAAATTCTCTGGAAACACCATATATTTT

clone size: .
J gene: TRBJ2-5
V gene: TRBV5-1
D gene: .
CDR3 protein: CASSYTAGLQETQYF
CDR3 DNA: TGCGCCAGCAGCTATACTGCAGGATTACAAGAGACCCAGTACTTC

clone size: once
J gene: TRBJ2-1
V gene: TRBV2
D gene: .
CDR3 protein: CASSEALQPRGNDNEQFF
CDR3 DNA: TGTGCCAGCAGTGAAGCGCTTCAACCTAGGGGGAACGACAATGAGCAGTTCTTC

clone size: once
J gene: TRBJ2-1
V gene: TRBV6-1
D gene: .
CDR3 protein: CASSGARGAGEQFF
CDR3 DNA: TGTGCCAGCAGTGGCGCCAGGGGGGCGGGTGAGCAGTTCTTC

clone size: once
J gene: TRBJ1-1
V gene: TRBV29-1
D gene: .
CDR3 protein: CSVMTDMNTEAFF
CDR3 DNA: TGCAGCGTCATGACAGACATGAACACTGAAGCTTTCTTT

clone size: once
J gene: TRBJ2-1
V gene: TRBV29-1
D gene: .
CDR3 protein: CSVSQAYNEQFF
CDR3 DNA: TGCAGCGTTTCACAGGCCTACAATGAGCAGTTCTTC

clone size: .
J gene: TRBJ1-1
V gene: TRBV19
D gene: .
CDR3 protein: CAIQTNTEAFF
CDR3 DNA: TGTGCCATACAAACGAACACTGAAGCTTTCTTT

clone size: .
J gene: TRBJ2-1
V gene: TRBV28
D gene: .
CDR3 protein: CASGGSASYNEQFF
CDR3 DNA: TGTGCCAGCGGCGGCAGCGCTTCCTACAATGAGCAGTTCTTC

clone size: .
J gene: TRBJ2-7
V gene: TRBV5-1
D gene: .
CDR3 protein: CASSLGPRDEQYF
CDR3 DNA: TGCGCCAGCAGCTTGGGACCCCGGGACGAGCAGTACTTC

clone size: .
J gene: TRBJ1-1
V gene: TRBV28
D gene: .
CDR3 protein: CASSSAPSVTRTEAFF
CDR3 DNA: TGTGCCAGCAGTTCGGCGCCTTCAGTGACCCGGACTGAAGCTTTCTTT

clone size: .
J gene: TRBJ1-1
V gene: TRBV18
D gene: TRBD1
CDR3 protein: CASSPGTENTEAFF
CDR3 DNA: TGTGCCAGCTCACCAGGGACAGAGAACACTGAAGCTTTCTTT

clone size: .
J gene: TRBJ2-1
V gene: TRBV19
D gene: .
CDR3 protein: CASSIWQGSYNEQFF
CDR3 DNA: TGTGCCAGTAGTATTTGGCAGGGTTCCTACAATGAGCAGTTCTTC

clone size: .
J gene: TRBJ1-2
V gene: TRBV6-1
D gene: .
CDR3 protein: CASSEASLAGAQYGYTF
CDR3 DNA: TGTGCCAGCAGTGAAGCTTCTCTAGCAGGGGCGCAGTATGGCTACACCTTC

clone size: few
J gene: TRBJ1-5
V gene: TRBV6-4
D gene: .
CDR3 protein: CASSFCGANQPQHF
CDR3 DNA: TGTGCCAGCAGTTTTTGCGGGGCCAATCAGCCCCAGCATTTT

clone size: .
J gene: TRBJ2-5
V gene: TRBV7-3
D gene: .
CDR3 protein: CASSLTDSRVETQYF
CDR3 DNA: TGTGCCAGCAGCTTAACGGATTCTAGGGTAGAGACCCAGTACTTC

clone size: .
J gene: TRBJ2-5
V gene: TRBV6-6
D gene: TRBD2
CDR3 protein: CASSSPTSGAQETQYF
CDR3 DNA: TGTGCCAGCAGTTCCCCCACTAGCGGGGCCCAAGAGACCCAGTACTTC

clone size: .
J gene: TRBJ1-1
V gene: TRBV9
D gene: TRBD1
CDR3 protein: CASNKGQGATEAFF
CDR3 DNA: TGTGCCAGCAACAAAGGACAGGGGGCCACTGAAGCTTTCTTT

clone size: .
J gene: TRBJ1-2
V gene: TRBV5-5
D gene: TRBD1
CDR3 protein: CASRAGQGAANYGYTF
CDR3 DNA: TGTGCCAGCAGAGCGGGACAGGGGGCAGCTAACTATGGCTACACCTTC

clone size: .
J gene: TRBJ2-2
V gene: TRBV2
D gene: .
CDR3 protein: CASSLGKRQSGELFF
CDR3 DNA: TGTGCCAGCAGCCTAGGGAAAAGGCAGTCCGGGGAGCTGTTTTTT

clone size: .
J gene: TRBJ2-2
V gene: TRBV5-1
D gene: .
CDR3 protein: CASSLGLPAGTGELFF
CDR3 DNA: TGCGCCAGCAGCTTGGGACTACCCGCGGGTACCGGGGAGCTGTTTTTT

clone size: once
J gene: TRBJ2-7
V gene: TRBV28
D gene: .
CDR3 protein: CASSRAAGAYEQYF
CDR3 DNA: TGTGCCAGCAGTCGGGCGGCGGGTGCCTACGAGCAGTACTTC

clone size: .
J gene: TRBJ1-1
V gene: TRBV7-2
D gene: .
CDR3 protein: CASSTRQNTEAFF
CDR3 DNA: TGTGCCAGCAGCACTAGACAGAACACTGAAGCTTTCTTT

clone size: .
J gene: TRBJ2-5
V gene: TRBV16
D gene: .
CDR3 protein: CASSQSWGQETQYF
CDR3 DNA: TGTGCCAGCAGCCAATCGTGGGGCCAAGAGACCCAGTACTTC

clone size: once
J gene: TRBJ1-5
V gene: TRBV19
D gene: .
CDR3 protein: CASSLSPWPQHF
CDR3 DNA: TGTGCCAGTAGTCTGAGCCCGTGGCCCCAGCATTTT

clone size: .
J gene: TRBJ2-5
V gene: TRBV18
D gene: .
CDR3 protein: CASSPGIAQETQYF
CDR3 DNA: TGTGCCAGCTCACCTGGGATCGCCCAAGAGACCCAGTACTTC

clone size: .
J gene: TRBJ2-5
V gene: TRBV11-2
D gene: .
CDR3 protein: CASSFQETQYF
CDR3 DNA: TGTGCCAGCAGCTTTCAAGAGACCCAGTACTTC

clone size: .
J gene: TRBJ1-5
V gene: TRBV5-1
D gene: .
CDR3 protein: CASKTDPTSQPQHF
CDR3 DNA: TGCGCCAGCAAGACAGACCCGACGAGTCAGCCCCAGCATTTT

clone size: .
J gene: TRBJ2-1
V gene: TRBV30
D gene: .
CDR3 protein: CAWTNGLPQSNEQFF
CDR3 DNA: TGTGCCTGGACTAATGGACTTCCCCAAAGCAATGAGCAGTTCTTC

clone size: .
J gene: TRBJ1-2
V gene: TRBV28
D gene: .
CDR3 protein: CASSSLGTSPYYGYTF
CDR3 DNA: TGTGCCAGCAGTTCCCTGGGCACTTCCCCATACTATGGCTACACCTTC

clone size: .
J gene: TRBJ1-5
V gene: TRBV27
D gene: .
CDR3 protein: CASSPGSLISNQPQHF
CDR3 DNA: TGTGCCAGCAGTCCAGGGTCCTTGATTAGCAATCAGCCCCAGCATTTT

clone size: .
J gene: TRBJ2-5
V gene: TRBV2
D gene: .
CDR3 protein: CASRVQGMPQETQYF
CDR3 DNA: TGTGCCAGCAGAGTACAGGGTATGCCGCAAGAGACCCAGTACTTC

clone size: .
J gene: TRBJ2-7
V gene: TRBV2
D gene: .
CDR3 protein: CASSEGQPGEQYF
CDR3 DNA: TGTGCCAGCAGTGAAGGGCAGCCCGGCGAGCAGTACTTC